Listed below are T cell receptor beta chains from one sample, sequenced in a study of shared clonotypes between healthy human individuals. Some clones are missing from TCRdb's copy, which holds only in-frame ones; the method was immunoSEQ multiplex PCR. The sample carries about 660,000 clones, about 74% recorded once. Material for sequencing was memory CD4+ T cells sorted from blood. These receptors were taken from a woman in her twenties or thirties in good health. CDR3s include the opening cysteine and the closing phenylalanine or tryptophan. D genes are given only for firm matches. Not all rows give a size; the values are once, few, many and, for expanded clones, a class.

TRBV19	TRBJ1-3	NA	NA	TGTGCCAGTAGGCAAGGGGGATTACAGGTCTCTGGAAACACCATATATTTT	CASRQGGLQVSGNTIYF
TRBV7-3	TRBJ2-3	NA	TRBD2	TGTGCCAGCAGCTTAAATTGGGTCGGGACTAGCGGGGACACAGATACGCAGTATTTT	CASSLNWVGTSGDTDTQYF
TRBV5-5	TRBJ2-6	NA	NA	TGTGCCAGCAGCTTGAACGACTGGACTCCCTCTGGGGCCAACGTCCTGACTTTC	CASSLNDWTPSGANVLTF
TRBV6-1	TRBJ2-2	NA	NA	TGTGCCAGCAGCCCCCGGGGCAGCAACACCGGGGAGCTGTTTTTT	CASSPRGSNTGELFF
TRBV7-6	TRBJ1-5	NA	NA	TGTGCCAGCAGCTTGGAGGGAGGCAATCAGCCCCAGCATTTT	CASSLEGGNQPQHF
TRBV6-5	TRBJ2-7	NA	TRBD1	TGTGCCAGCAGTCCCCGTGGGGACAGCTACGAGCAGTACTTC	CASSPRGDSYEQYF
TRBV4-1	TRBJ2-3	once	NA	TGCGCCAGCAGCCAAGAGACTTATGGGACGGGCGGAGATACGCAGTATTTT	CASSQETYGTGGDTQYF
TRBV28	TRBJ2-7	NA	TRBD2	TGTGCCAGCAGTTTCCATGGACTAGCGGGAGGGTACGAGCAGTACTTC	CASSFHGLAGGYEQYF
TRBV20-1	TRBJ1-1	few	TRBD1	TGCAGTGCTGACAGGGATACTGAAGCTTTCTTT	CSADRDTEAFF
TRBV2	TRBJ2-7	NA	NA	TGTGCCAGCAGTGACTTCCGGGAGCAGTACTTC	CASSDFREQYF
TRBV7-8	TRBJ1-2	NA	NA	TGTGCCAGCAGCTTAGCGCTTGACTATGGCTACACCTTC	CASSLALDYGYTF
TRBV30	TRBJ1-6	NA	NA	TGTGCCTTACGACATTATAATTCACCCCTCCACTTT	CALRHYNSPLHF
TRBV4-1	TRBJ2-7	NA	NA	TGCGCCAGCAGCCACCTTGCGGGCTACGAGCAGTACTTC	CASSHLAGYEQYF
TRBV11-2	TRBJ2-7	NA	TRBD2	TGTGCCAGCAGAGTTCAGCGGGACTCCTACGAGCAGTACTTC	CASRVQRDSYEQYF
TRBV5-1	TRBJ2-1	many	TRBD2	TGCGCCAGCAGCTTGGTGTCTAGCGGATACAATGAGCAGTTCTTC	CASSLVSSGYNEQFF
TRBV4-1	TRBJ1-5	NA	NA	TGCGCCAGCAGCCAAGATTGGCCCCGCGCTCAGCCCCAGCATTTT	CASSQDWPRAQPQHF
TRBV2	TRBJ2-7	few	NA	TGTGCCAGCAAAAGGAGGAGGTCACCTGAACGTACAGCGGGCCCTACCTACGAGCAGTACTTC	CASKRRRSPERTAGPTYEQYF
TRBV7-2	TRBJ2-7	NA	NA	TGTGCCAGCAGCTTAGTGACCTACGAGCAGTACTTC	CASSLVTYEQYF
TRBV28	TRBJ2-5	NA	NA	TGTGCCAGCAGTTCAACCCTAACCCATAGAGAGACCCAGTACTTC	CASSSTLTHRETQYF
TRBV6-6	TRBJ1-5	NA	NA	TGTGCCAGCAGTTACCGTCCGGAGTATAGCAATCAGCCCCAGCATTTT	CASSYRPEYSNQPQHF
TRBV6-5	TRBJ2-1	NA	TRBD2	TGTGCCAGCAGTCCTAGCGGGAGGAATGAGCAGTTCTTC	CASSPSGRNEQFF
TRBV28	TRBJ1-4	NA	NA	TGTGCCAGCAGTTTGAATCGGGAAAAACTGTTTTTT	CASSLNREKLFF
TRBV5-1	TRBJ2-2	once	NA	TGCGCCAGCAGCTTGGGACTTAGGCCTGTGAACACCGGGGAGCTGTTTTTT	CASSLGLRPVNTGELFF
TRBV7-9	TRBJ2-7	NA	NA	TGTGCCAGCGTGGCAGGGGTTATGGACGAGCAGTACTTC	CASVAGVMDEQYF
TRBV6-1	TRBJ2-7	NA	NA	TGTGCCAGCAGTGAAAGGTCTGTGGCGGAGTGGATAAGGGAGCAGTACTTC	CASSERSVAEWIREQYF
TRBV20-1	TRBJ2-3	many	NA	TGCAGTGCTAGTCAAACAGATACGCAGTATTTT	CSASQTDTQYF
TRBV7-2	TRBJ2-1	NA	TRBD2	TGTGCCAGCAGCTCGGGGACTAGCGGGGTGATCGGGCAGTTCTTC	CASSSGTSGVIGQFF
TRBV2	TRBJ1-3	NA	TRBD1	TGTGCCAGCAGTGAGGGACAGGGGGCAAACACCATATATTTT	CASSEGQGANTIYF
TRBV5-1	TRBJ2-1	NA	TRBD2	TGCGCCAGCAGCTTTTTGGCGGGAGGGTGGGTCAATGAGCAGTTCTTC	CASSFLAGGWVNEQFF
TRBV6-5	TRBJ2-7	NA	NA	TGTGCCAGCAGTTACGCCTGGGGAGAGGTCTACGAGCAGTACTTC	CASSYAWGEVYEQYF
TRBV6-1	TRBJ2-1	NA	NA	TGTGCCAGCAGTGAATCTGGGGCCTACAATGAGCAGTTCTTC	CASSESGAYNEQFF
TRBV7-9	TRBJ1-6	NA	NA	TGTGCCAGCAGCTTCGGACGAGATAATTCACCCCTCCACTTT	CASSFGRDNSPLHF
TRBV7-9	TRBJ2-2	few	TRBD2	TGTGCCATCCCGGGACTAGCGTCGAACACCGGGGAGCTGTTTTTT	CAIPGLASNTGELFF
TRBV5-3	TRBJ2-7	NA	TRBD2	TGTGCCAGAAGCCTCGGCCGGGAGGGCCTTTTATACGAGCAGTACTTC	CARSLGREGLLYEQYF
TRBV9	TRBJ2-5	NA	NA	TGTGCCAGCAGCGGTAACTCGGGCCAAGAGACCCAGTACTTC	CASSGNSGQETQYF
TRBV28	TRBJ2-7	NA	NA	TGTGCCAGCAGATCTCCCGGGACTGTCTACGAGCAGTACTTC	CASRSPGTVYEQYF
TRBV6-5	TRBJ1-1	many	NA	TGTGCCAGCAGTTACTCGATAGTAGGAACTGAAGCTTTCTTT	CASSYSIVGTEAFF
TRBV25-1	TRBJ2-7	NA	TRBD2	TGTGCCAGTAGCCGTGGGACTAGCGGGAGTGAGGACGAGCAGTACTTC	CASSRGTSGSEDEQYF
TRBV28	TRBJ1-4	NA	NA	TGTGCCAGCAACCACCCAGAGGGAGGGGGGACCGAAAAACTGTTTTTT	CASNHPEGGGTEKLFF
TRBV6-5	TRBJ2-7	NA	TRBD2	TGTGCCAGCAGTTACTCGTCGGGAGGGCCCCACGAGCAGTACTTC	CASSYSSGGPHEQYF
TRBV19	TRBJ2-3	NA	NA	TGTGCCAGTAGTATCGGGGCCTACACAGATACGCAGTATTTT	CASSIGAYTDTQYF
TRBV21-1	TRBJ1-3	NA	NA	TGTGCCAGCAGCAAAAGTGGCCCAGGAAACACCATATATTTT	CASSKSGPGNTIYF
TRBV25-1	TRBJ1-1	many	TRBD1	TGTGCCAGCAGTGCGCCGACAGGGGGCATTGGAACTGAAGCTTTCTTT	CASSAPTGGIGTEAFF
TRBV7-9	TRBJ2-1	NA	TRBD1	TGTGCCAGCAGGACACCGGGACAGGCGCCAAATGAGCAGTTCTTC	CASRTPGQAPNEQFF
TRBV2	TRBJ1-5	NA	NA	TGTGCCAGCACCCAAAACCGGGCGGGACAGCCCCAGCATTTT	CASTQNRAGQPQHF
TRBV5-4	TRBJ2-3	once	NA	TGTGCCAGCAGCTCCGCAGGGGCAGATACGCAGTATTTT	CASSSAGADTQYF
TRBV20-1	TRBJ2-7	once	NA	TGCAGTGCTCGCATTGGTGACGAGCAGTACTTC	CSARIGDEQYF
TRBV28	TRBJ1-2	NA	NA	TGTGCCAGCAGACCCACCCGGGATCAAGAGCAGGGGAACTATGGCTACACCTTC	CASRPTRDQEQGNYGYTF
TRBV19	TRBJ1-5	NA	NA	TGTGCCAGTAGTGTAGGCCCTACCGAAGGGAATCAGCCCCAGCATTTT	CASSVGPTEGNQPQHF
TRBV11-3	TRBJ2-1	NA	NA	TGTGCCAGCAGCCAGAGGAGTGGTAGCTACAATGAGCAGTTCTTC	CASSQRSGSYNEQFF
TRBV29-1	TRBJ2-7	NA	NA	TGCAGCGGCGGTACGGGAGATGGCTACGAGCAGTACTTC	CSGGTGDGYEQYF
TRBV7-2	TRBJ2-3	few	TRBD1	TGTGCCAGCAGCTTAAGACAGGGGAAAACAGATACGCAGTATTTT	CASSLRQGKTDTQYF